This T cell receptor (beta chain) is drawn from a study of blood T cell repertoires in COVID-19. Study-level information: Samples came from the United States, Italy and Spain, spanning acute and convalescent COVID-19.

The V end lost 8 bases, the J end lost 0 bases, and 10 bases lay between the germline ends. CDR3 length: 13 amino acids. Per the germline V gene, CDR1 is SNHLY and CDR2 is FYNNEI. This table comes from immunoSEQ multiplex PCR, and its TCRdb copy is limited to in-frame clones, with some not included. The data show approximately 150,000 clones, roughly four fifths seen once. This receptor was taken from a man between 60 and 75 years old with active or convalescent COVID-19. The sample comprised peripheral blood. The chain joins TRBV2 to TRBJ1-2; D unclear. The CDR3 here is CASRDTPNYGYTF. CDR3 DNA: TGTGCCAGCCGCGATACCCCTAACTATGGCTACACCTTC.